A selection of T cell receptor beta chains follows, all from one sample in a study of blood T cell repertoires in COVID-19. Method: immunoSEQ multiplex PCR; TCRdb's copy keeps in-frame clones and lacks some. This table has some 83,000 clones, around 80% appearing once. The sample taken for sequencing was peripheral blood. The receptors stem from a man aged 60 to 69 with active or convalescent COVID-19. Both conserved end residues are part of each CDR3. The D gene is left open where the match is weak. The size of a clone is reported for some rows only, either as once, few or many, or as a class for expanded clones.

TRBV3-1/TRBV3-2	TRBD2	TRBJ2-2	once	CASSPTGTSFKGAGELFF	TGTGCCAGCAGCCCGACCGGGACTAGCTTTAAAGGGGCCGGGGAGCTGTTTTTT
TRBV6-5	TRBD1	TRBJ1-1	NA	CATSDRGLKAFF	TGTGCCACCTCAGACAGGGGCTTGAAAGCTTTCTTT
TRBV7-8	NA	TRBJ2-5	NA	CASSPGTLETQYF	TGTGCCAGCAGCCCAGGGACTCTTGAGACCCAGTACTTC
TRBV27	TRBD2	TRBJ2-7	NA	CASSLFPGGAGYEQYF	TGTGCCAGCAGTTTATTCCCCGGGGGGGCCGGTTACGAGCAGTACTTC
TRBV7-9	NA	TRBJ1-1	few	CASSLTGNTEAFF	TGTGCCAGCAGCTTAACAGGGAACACTGAAGCTTTCTTT
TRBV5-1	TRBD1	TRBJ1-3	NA	CASSLGQGAAYGNTIYF	TGCGCCAGCAGCTTGGGACAGGGGGCAGCGTATGGAAACACCATATATTTT
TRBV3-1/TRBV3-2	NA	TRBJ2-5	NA	CASSGLRGASERQETQYF	TGTGCCAGCAGCGGCCTTCGTGGGGCCTCGGAGCGTCAAGAGACCCAGTACTTC
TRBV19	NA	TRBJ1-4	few	CASSAGELPPNEKLFF	TGTGCCAGTAGTGCAGGCGAACTGCCGCCTAATGAAAAACTGTTTTTT
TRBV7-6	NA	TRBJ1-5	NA	CASSPYAGNHQPQHF	TGTGCCAGCAGCCCGTATGCGGGGAACCATCAGCCCCAGCATTTT
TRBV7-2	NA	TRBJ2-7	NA	CASSLGQSREQYF	TGTGCCAGCAGCTTAGGACAGAGTCGCGAGCAGTACTTC
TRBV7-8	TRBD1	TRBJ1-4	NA	CASRITGTGDEKLFF	TGTGCCAGCAGAATTACCGGGACAGGGGATGAAAAACTGTTTTTT
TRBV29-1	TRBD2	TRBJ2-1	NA	CSVAPAGGYNEQFF	TGCAGCGTGGCCCCCGCGGGGGGGTACAATGAGCAGTTCTTC
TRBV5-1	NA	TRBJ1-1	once	CASSRQGGNTEAFF	TGCGCCAGCAGCCGCCAGGGCGGGAACACTGAAGCTTTCTTT
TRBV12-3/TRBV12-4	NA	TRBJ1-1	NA	CASSRTWTEAFF	TGTGCCAGCAGCAGGACATGGACTGAAGCTTTCTTT
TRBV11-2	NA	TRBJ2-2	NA	CASSSWTANTGELFF	TGTGCCAGCAGCTCCTGGACTGCGAACACCGGGGAGCTGTTTTTT
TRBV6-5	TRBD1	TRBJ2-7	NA	CASSPRQGGIYEQYF	TGTGCCAGCAGTCCCCGACAGGGGGGAATCTACGAGCAGTACTTC
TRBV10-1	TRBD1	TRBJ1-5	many	CASSRDRTFLSNQPQHF	TGCGCCAGCAGTAGGGACAGGACCTTTCTTAGCAATCAGCCCCAGCATTTT
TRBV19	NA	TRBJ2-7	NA	CASRAGGRTYEQYF	TGTGCCAGTCGAGCTGGGGGGAGGACCTACGAGCAGTACTTC
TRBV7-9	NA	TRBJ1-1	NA	CASVSGTRYTEAFF	TGTGCCAGCGTCTCCGGGACAAGGTACACTGAAGCTTTCTTT
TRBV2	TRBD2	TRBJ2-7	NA	CASRLAGGHGEQYF	TGTGCCAGCAGACTAGCGGGGGGGCATGGCGAGCAGTACTTC
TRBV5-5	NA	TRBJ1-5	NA	CASSLGRQGNQPQHF	TGTGCCAGCAGCTTGGGAAGACAGGGCAATCAGCCCCAGCATTTT
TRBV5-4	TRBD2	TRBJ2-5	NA	CASSLRTSETQYF	TGTGCCAGCAGCTTGAGGACTAGTGAGACCCAGTACTTC
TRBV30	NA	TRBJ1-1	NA	CAWRQLNTEAFF	TGTGCCTGGAGACAGTTGAACACTGAAGCTTTCTTT
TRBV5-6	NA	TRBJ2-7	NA	CASILNRGADEQYF	TGTGCCAGCATTCTAAACCGGGGGGCCGACGAGCAGTACTTC
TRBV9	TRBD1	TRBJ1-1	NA	CASSVGDREAFF	TGTGCCAGCAGCGTAGGGGACAGGGAGGCTTTCTTT
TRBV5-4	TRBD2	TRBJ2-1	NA	CASTEGLVAYNEQFF	TGTGCCAGCACCGAGGGACTAGTGGCCTACAATGAGCAGTTCTTC
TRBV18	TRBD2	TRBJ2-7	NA	CASSPSGTRGNEQYF	TGTGCCAGCTCACCATCCGGGACTAGGGGCAACGAGCAGTACTTC
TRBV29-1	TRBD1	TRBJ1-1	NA	CSVGTGEYTEAFF	TGCAGCGTTGGAACAGGGGAATACACTGAAGCTTTCTTT
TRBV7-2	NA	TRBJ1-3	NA	CASSSSISGNTIYF	TGTGCCAGCAGCTCTTCTATCTCTGGAAACACCATATATTTT
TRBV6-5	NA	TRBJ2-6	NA	CASTWSSGANVLTF	TGTGCCAGCACCTGGAGCTCTGGGGCCAACGTCCTGACTTTC
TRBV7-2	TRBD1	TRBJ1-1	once	CASSPGGRGVVSTEAFF	TGTGCCAGCAGCCCAGGCGGCAGGGGGGTAGTTAGCACTGAAGCTTTCTTT
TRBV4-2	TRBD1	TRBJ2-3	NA	CASSPSDRADTQYF	TGTGCCAGCAGCCCCTCGGACAGGGCAGATACGCAGTATTTT
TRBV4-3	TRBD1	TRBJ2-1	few	CASSQGGQGYNEQFF	TGCGCCAGCAGCCAGGGGGGACAGGGGTACAATGAGCAGTTCTTC
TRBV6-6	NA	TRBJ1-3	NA	CASGGGNTIYF	TGTGCCAGCGGGGGGGGAAACACCATATATTTT
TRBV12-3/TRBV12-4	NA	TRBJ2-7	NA	CASSPRSGGEQYF	TGTGCCAGCAGTCCGAGGTCAGGCGGGGAGCAGTACTTC
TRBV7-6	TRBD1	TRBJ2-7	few	CASSLKSGWAQGANEQYF	TGTGCCAGCAGCTTAAAGTCCGGATGGGCACAGGGGGCTAACGAGCAGTACTTC
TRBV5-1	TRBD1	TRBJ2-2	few	CASSPRGPNTGELFF	TGCGCCAGCAGCCCCAGGGGGCCAAACACCGGGGAGCTGTTTTTT
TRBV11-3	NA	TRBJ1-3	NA	CASSLQGSGNTIYF	TGTGCCAGCAGCTTACAGGGGTCTGGAAACACCATATATTTT
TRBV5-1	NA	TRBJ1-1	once	CASSWDLGGAPATEAFF	TGCGCCAGCAGCTGGGACTTGGGGGGAGCCCCCGCTACTGAAGCTTTCTTT
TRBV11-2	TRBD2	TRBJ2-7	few	CASSPGDWDYSSYEQYF	TGTGCCAGCAGCCCTGGTGACTGGGACTACTCCTCCTACGAGCAGTACTTC
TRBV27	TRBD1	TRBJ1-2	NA	CASKPGTGGEGYTF	TGTGCCAGTAAGCCCGGGACAGGGGGCGAAGGCTACACCTTC
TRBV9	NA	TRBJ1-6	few	CASSPEEGWGSPLHF	TGTGCCAGCAGCCCGGAGGAGGGCTGGGGTTCACCCCTCCACTTT
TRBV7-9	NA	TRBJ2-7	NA	CASSWVEGTSYEQYF	TGTGCCAGCAGCTGGGTTGAGGGTACCTCCTACGAGCAGTACTTC
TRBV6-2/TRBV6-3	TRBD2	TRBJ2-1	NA	CASSFSGGAIDEQFF	TGTGCCAGCAGTTTTAGCGGGGGGGCCATAGATGAGCAGTTCTTC
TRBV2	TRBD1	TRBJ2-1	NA	CASSASGGTFNEQFF	TGTGCCAGCAGTGCGTCAGGGGGCACGTTCAATGAGCAGTTCTTC
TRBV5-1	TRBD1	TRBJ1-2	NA	CASSSGQGRHGYTF	TGCGCCAGCAGCTCGGGACAGGGGCGTCATGGCTACACCTTC
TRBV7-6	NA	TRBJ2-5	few	CASSSRGGTLEETQYF	TGTGCCAGCAGCTCAAGGGGGGGGACTTTAGAAGAGACCCAGTACTTC
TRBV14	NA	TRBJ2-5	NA	CASSQEGSSGKKQETQYF	TGTGCCAGCAGCCAAGAGGGGAGTAGCGGAAAAAAACAAGAGACCCAGTACTTC
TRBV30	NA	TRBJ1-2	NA	CAWNRGNYGYTF	TGTGCCTGGAATCGGGGGAACTATGGCTACACCTTC
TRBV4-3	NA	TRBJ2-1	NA	CASSQLGGGYSYNEQFF	TGCGCCAGCAGCCAATTAGGCGGGGGCTACTCCTACAATGAGCAGTTCTTC
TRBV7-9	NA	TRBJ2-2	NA	CASSLSPAGNTGELFF	TGTGCCAGCAGCTTAAGTCCGGCAGGCAACACCGGGGAGCTGTTTTTT
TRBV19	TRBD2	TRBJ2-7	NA	CASQGTSGGLYSYEQYF	TGTGCCAGTCAAGGGACTAGCGGGGGGCTTTACAGTTACGAGCAGTACTTC
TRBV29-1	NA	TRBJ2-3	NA	CSVEESRLQGGDTQYF	TGCAGCGTTGAAGAAAGTAGGTTACAGGGTGGGGATACGCAGTATTTT
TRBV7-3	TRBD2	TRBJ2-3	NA	CASSLGLVADTQYF	TGTGCCAGCAGCTTGGGACTAGTTGCAGATACGCAGTATTTT